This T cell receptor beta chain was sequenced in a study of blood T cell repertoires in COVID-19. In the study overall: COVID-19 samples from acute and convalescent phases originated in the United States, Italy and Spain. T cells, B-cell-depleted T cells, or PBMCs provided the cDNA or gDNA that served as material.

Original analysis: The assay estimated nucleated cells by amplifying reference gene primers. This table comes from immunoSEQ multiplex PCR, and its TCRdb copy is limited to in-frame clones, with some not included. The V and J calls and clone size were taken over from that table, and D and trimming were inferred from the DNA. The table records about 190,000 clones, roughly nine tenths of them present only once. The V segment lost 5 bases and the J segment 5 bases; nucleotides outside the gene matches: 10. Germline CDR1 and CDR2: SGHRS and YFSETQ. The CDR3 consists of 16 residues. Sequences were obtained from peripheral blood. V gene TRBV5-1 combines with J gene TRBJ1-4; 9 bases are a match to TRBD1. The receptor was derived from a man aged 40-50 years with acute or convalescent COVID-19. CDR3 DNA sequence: TGCGCCAGCAGGCCTTATCCGGGACAGGGCAATGAAAAACTGTTTTTT. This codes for CASRPYPGQGNEKLFF.